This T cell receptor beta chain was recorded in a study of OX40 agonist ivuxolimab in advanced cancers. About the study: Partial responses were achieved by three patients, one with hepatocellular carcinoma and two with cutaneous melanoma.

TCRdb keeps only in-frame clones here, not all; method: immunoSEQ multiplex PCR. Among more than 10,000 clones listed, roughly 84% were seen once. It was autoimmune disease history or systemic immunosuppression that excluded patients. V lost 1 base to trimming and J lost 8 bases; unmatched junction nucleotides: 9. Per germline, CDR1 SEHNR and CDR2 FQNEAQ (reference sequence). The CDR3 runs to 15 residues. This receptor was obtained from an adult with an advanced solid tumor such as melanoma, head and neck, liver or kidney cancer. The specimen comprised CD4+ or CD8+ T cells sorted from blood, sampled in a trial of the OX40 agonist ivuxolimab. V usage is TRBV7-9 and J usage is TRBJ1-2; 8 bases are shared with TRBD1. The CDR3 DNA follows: TGTGCCAGCAGCTTAGATCCAGGGGGCGGATGGGGCTACACCTTC. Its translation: CASSLDPGGGWGYTF. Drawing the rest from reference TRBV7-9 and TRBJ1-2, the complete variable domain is DTGVSQNPRHKITKRGQNVTFRCDPISEHNRLYWYRQTLGQGPEFLTYFQNEAQLEKSRLLSDRFSAERPKGSFSTLEIQRTEQGDSAMYLCASSLDPGGGWGYTFGSGTRLTVV.